These 28 T cell receptor beta chains originate from one sample sequenced in a study of lymphopenia after photon versus proton radiotherapy. Libraries were prepared by immunoSEQ multiplex PCR; TCRdb keeps only in-frame clonotypes and omits some of them. This sample yields 75,000 to 95,000 clones, of which around 83% are seen a single time; over 1.1% belongs to the top ten. The material sequenced was peripheral blood, taken from a patient treated with proton-based radiotherapy. These receptors all come from a man aged 60 to 75 with pancreatic cancer.

This clone appeared once. The chain couples TRBV5-1 to TRBJ1-1; D gene uncertain. V was pared by 2 bases and J by 0 bases, with 8 bases between. CDR1 is SGHRS, CDR2 YFSETQ, per germline. This CDR3 has 14 amino acids. This CDR3 is CASSFEGVNTEAFF. The CDR3 coding sequence is TGCGCCAGCAGCTTTGAGGGAGTGAACACTGAAGCTTTCTTT.

This chain links TRBV5-6 with TRBJ1-5; a possible D gene is TRBD1 (5 bases). This CDR3 comprises 13 residues. V lost 2 bases and J 6 bases, leaving 9 bases between the germline ends. The germline CDR1 and CDR2 sequences are SGHDT and YYEEEE. The CDR3 is CASSLTGAQPQHF. The CDR3 coding sequence is TGTGCCAGCAGCTTAACCGGGGCTCAGCCCCAGCATTTT.

The chain employs TRBV7-9 and TRBJ2-1; possible D gene TRBD2, 5 bases. From germline, CDR1 is SEHNR and CDR2 FQNEAQ (reference sequence). Trimming left V 3 bases short and J 1 base short, with 7 bases between. This CDR3 comprises 14 residues. CDR3 nucleotide sequence: TGTGCCAGCAGCTTGAGGGATTCCTACAATGAGCAGTTCTTC. Protein product: CASSLRDSYNEQFF.

J is TRBJ2-7 and V is TRBV5-1, with D perhaps TRBD2 (6 bases). V gave up 6 bases and J gave up 2 bases, with 21 bases separating them. Germline CDR1 reads SGHRS; CDR2 reads YFSETQ. CDR3 size: 16 residues. The CDR3 here is CASTLERFGGPYEQYF. The CDR3 DNA follows: TGCGCCAGCACCCTCGAGCGATTCGGGGGACCCTACGAGCAGTACTTC.

This chain joins TRBV7-9 and TRBJ2-5; no clear D. Looked up from germline, CDR1 is SEHNR and CDR2 is FQNEAQ (reference sequence). V was clipped by 5 bases and J by 7 bases, with 11 bases between them. CDR3 length: 12 amino acids. CDR3 residues: CASSPPDRTQYF. The CDR3 DNA reads as TGTGCCAGCAGCCCCCCGGATCGGACCCAGTACTTC.

The chain is built from TRBV5-1 and TRBJ2-1; 11 bases align to TRBD2. The CDR3 is 16 residues long. Trimming at V came to 3 bases and at J to 2 bases, leaving 4 bases not matched to a gene. Per germline, CDR1 SGHRS and CDR2 YFSETQ. The CDR3 nucleotides are TGCGCCAGCAGCTCCCGGACTAGCGGGCCCTACAATGAGCAGTTCTTC. This codes for CASSSRTSGPYNEQFF.

V is TRBV6-5 and J is TRBJ2-1; perhaps TRBD2 as D (6 bases). The CDR3 is 16 residues long. Between the trimmed V and J ends, which lost 4 bases and 2 bases, there was a span of 15 bases. Germline CDR1 reads MNHEY; CDR2 reads SVGAGI. The CDR3 DNA reads as TGTGCCAGCAGTTCCAAAAGACTAGTAGCCTACAATGAGCAGTTCTTC. It translates to CASSSKRLVAYNEQFF.

J is TRBJ2-7 and V is TRBV27; TRBD2 aligns across 13 bases. The CDR3 contains 18 residues. From germline, CDR1 is MNHEY and CDR2 SMNVEV (reference sequence). The V gene end was trimmed by 6 bases and the J gene end by 6 bases; junction bases not matched to a gene: 17. CDR3 sequence: CASSRPSLGLAGVREQYF. The CDR3 coding sequence is TGTGCCAGCAGCCGCCCCTCATTAGGACTAGCGGGAGTACGCGAGCAGTACTTC.

This sequence joins TRBV28 and TRBJ1-1; possibly TRBD1 for D (6 bases). Trimming shortened V by 3 bases and J by 8 bases, and 10 bases separated the two germline ends. CDR3 length: 12 amino acids. CDR1 is MDHEN and CDR2 is SYDVKM in the germline V gene. In nucleotides, the CDR3 is TGTGCCAGCAGTTTGCAAGGACAGGAAGCTTTCTTT. Residues: CASSLQGQEAFF.

The chain recombines TRBV2 with TRBJ2-2, with D possibly TRBD2 on 5 matching bases. CDR1 is SNHLY and CDR2 is FYNNEI in the germline V gene. The germline V and J ends were trimmed by 5 bases and 2 bases, with 9 bases remaining between them. CDR3 length: 14 amino acids. The CDR3, as DNA: TGTGCCAGCAGTTCTCGGACTAACACCGGGGAGCTGTTTTTT. Translating it yields CASSSRTNTGELFF.

The chain uses TRBV11-3 and TRBJ2-7; 9 bases are shared with TRBD1. CDR1 is SGHNT, CDR2 YENEEA, per germline. The CDR3 consists of 12 residues. J lost 9 bases, V lost 6 bases, and 6 bases had no gene match. The chain's CDR3 is CASRSGTGPQYF. In DNA form, the CDR3 reads TGTGCCAGCAGGTCCGGGACAGGGCCGCAGTACTTC.

The rearrangement uses TRBV2 and TRBJ2-3, with a tentative D call TRBD2 (5 bases). V gave up 6 bases and J gave up 2 bases, with 18 bases separating them. The CDR3 covers 16 residues. The germline CDR1 and CDR2 sequences are SNHLY and FYNNEI. The CDR3 loop reads CASSAIRGTVTDTQYF. The DNA of the CDR3 is TGTGCCAGCAGCGCTATTCGGGGTACTGTCACAGATACGCAGTATTTT. Full variable domain (missing parts from reference TRBV2 and TRBJ2-3): EPEVTQTPSHQVTQMGQEVILRCVPISNHLYFYWYRQILGQKVEFLVSFYNNEISEKSEIFDDQFSVERPDGSNFTLKIRSTKLEDSAMYFCASSAIRGTVTDTQYFGPGTRLTVL.

V and J are TRBV18 and TRBJ2-7; no firm D call. The ends were cut back, 1 base at V and 3 bases at J, with 7 bases in the middle. The CDR3 runs 13 residues. Germline V gene data show CDR1 as KGHSH and CDR2 as LQKENI. The CDR3 coding sequence is TGTGCCAGCTCACCACGGGCGGTCTACGAGCAGTACTTC. Translated, it gives CASSPRAVYEQYF.

This clone was observed a single time. The chain uses TRBV19 and TRBJ2-7; D gene uncertain. Germline-derived CDR1 and CDR2 are LNHDA and SQIVND (reference sequence). The CDR3 contains 13 residues. With 5 bases removed from V and 3 bases from J, the gap between germline ends came to 11 bases. CDR3 sequence reads: CASSSRGGYEQYF. The CDR3 DNA reads TGTGCCAGTAGTTCAAGAGGCGGCTACGAGCAGTACTTC.

The V gene is TRBV28, the J gene TRBJ2-3, with D possibly matching TRBD1 (6 bases). The V and J ends lost 2 bases and 4 bases respectively, with 10 bases between them. Germline CDR1 and CDR2: MDHEN and SYDVKM. The CDR3 loop spans 14 amino acids. The CDR3 DNA reads TGTGCCAGCAGTTTAAACAGGGATTCAGATACGCAGTATTTT. Amino acids: CASSLNRDSDTQYF.

The chain uses TRBV10-3 and TRBJ2-3; 10 nucleotides line up with TRBD2. The CDR3 is made up of 16 amino acids. J was trimmed by 5 bases and V by 4 bases; bases with no gene match: 9. The germline CDR1 and CDR2 sequences are ENHRY and SYGVKD. The CDR3 nucleotides are TGTGCCATCAGTGGTGGAGCGGGAGGGCCGGAAGATACGCAGTATTTT. Its protein is CAISGGAGGPEDTQYF.

This clone came up once. This chain joins TRBV19 and TRBJ2-7; TRBD2 aligns across 14 bases. Germline CDR1 is LNHDA and CDR2 is SQIVND (reference sequence). Germline trimming cut 6 bases from V and 6 bases from J; bases unmatched to any gene: 7. The CDR3 sequence is 15 residues long. The CDR3 protein is CASSGTSGRALEQYF. The CDR3 bases are TGTGCCAGTAGCGGGACTAGCGGGAGAGCTCTCGAGCAGTACTTC.

The chain joins TRBV30 to TRBJ1-3; D gene ambiguous. The CDR3 loop spans 12 amino acids. Trimming cost V 3 bases and J 8 bases, with 11 bases left between them. Germline V gene data show CDR1 as GTSNPN and CDR2 as SVGIG (reference sequence). The CDR3 nucleotides read TGTGCCTGGAGCAATGGTATTGACACCATATATTTT. Its protein is CAWSNGIDTIYF.

V and J are TRBV28 and TRBJ1-5; no reliable D call. V lost 7 bases to trimming and J lost 0 bases, with 7 bases between them. This CDR3 is built from 13 residues. Germline CDR1 and CDR2: MDHEN and SYDVKM. The CDR3 here is CASTVNSNQPQHF. CDR3 DNA sequence: TGTGCCAGCACCGTGAATAGCAATCAGCCCCAGCATTTT.

The V and J genes are TRBV6-1 and TRBJ2-5; 12 bases line up with TRBD2. The V gene end was trimmed by 6 bases and the J gene end by 2 bases; junction bases not matched to a gene: 4. The CDR3 has 15 amino acids. CDR1 is MNHNS, CDR2 SASEGT, per germline. The DNA for the CDR3 is TGTGCCAGCAGCCGGACTAGCGGGGTACAAGAGACCCAGTACTTC. The encoded protein is CASSRTSGVQETQYF.

In its sample, this clone was seen once. Other DNA sequences in the sample encode the same CDR3. This rearrangement joins TRBV6-5 to TRBJ2-7; no clear D gene. V was clipped by 2 bases and J by 0 bases, with 8 bases between them. This CDR3 comprises 14 residues. The germline CDR1 and CDR2 sequences are MNHEY and SVGAGI. CDR3 sequence: CASSYTESSYEQYF. The CDR3 nucleotides are TGTGCCAGCAGTTACACAGAGAGCTCCTACGAGCAGTACTTC.

The rearrangement links TRBV29-1 to TRBJ2-2, with D possibly matching TRBD1 (5 bases). CDR1 SQVTM and CDR2 ANQGSEA come from the germline V gene. This CDR3 is built from 15 residues. V lost 6 bases and J lost 7, with 21 bases in between. The chain's CDR3 is CSVDRHGAEGGELFF. CDR3 nucleotide sequence: TGCAGCGTCGACCGTCATGGGGCGGAAGGCGGGGAGCTGTTTTTT.

V gene TRBV28 combines with J gene TRBJ1-2; maybe TRBD1 (5 bases). Germline V gives CDR1 MDHEN, CDR2 SYDVKM. The CDR3 runs to 13 residues. V was pared by 2 bases and J by 8 bases, with 12 bases between. The CDR3 DNA reads as TGTGCCAGCAGTTTAAGGGGATATGGAGGCTACACCTTC. It specifies CASSLRGYGGYTF.

The chain joins TRBV15 to TRBJ2-1; D gene ambiguous. In germline, CDR1 is LNHNV, CDR2 YYDKDF (reference sequence). CDR3 length: 14 amino acids. Between the trimmed V and J ends, which lost 0 bases and 10 bases, there was a span of 13 bases. The CDR3 DNA sequence: TGTGCCACCAGCAGAGAAGCCCTAGGGCAAGAGCAGTTCTTC. It codes for CATSREALGQEQFF.

The chain couples TRBV6-1 to TRBJ2-1, with D perhaps TRBD2 (5 bases). The CDR3 is 15 residues long. The germline V and J ends were trimmed by 6 bases and 7 bases, with 19 bases remaining between them. The germline gives CDR1 MNHNS, CDR2 SASEGT. CDR3: CASRPLASSVNEQFF. The CDR3 DNA sequence: TGTGCCAGCAGGCCGCTAGCTTCGTCCGTGAATGAGCAGTTCTTC.

The rearrangement joins TRBV6-5 to TRBJ1-5; weak D call: TRBD1 (6 bases). There are 14 residues in the CDR3. Per the germline V gene, CDR1 is MNHEY and CDR2 is SVGAGI. Trimming cost V 4 bases and J 4 bases, with 11 bases left between them. The DNA for the CDR3 is TGTGCCAGCAGTTTCCCGGGACAAAATCAGCCCCAGCATTTT. Amino acid sequence: CASSFPGQNQPQHF.

This chain uses TRBV5-1 with TRBJ2-1, with TRBD2 identical over 10 bases. The CDR3 contains 16 residues. The V and J ends lost 0 bases and 4 bases, in that order; junction bases with no gene match: 4. Germline V lookup: CDR1 SGHRS, CDR2 YFSETQ. CDR3 protein: CASSLAGTSAYNEQFF. In DNA form, the CDR3 reads TGCGCCAGCAGCTTGGCCGGGACTAGCGCTTACAATGAGCAGTTCTTC.

J is TRBJ2-7 and V is TRBV9; weak D call: TRBD1 (7 bases). Trimming cost V 2 bases and J 7 bases, with 19 bases left between them. CDR1 and CDR2 from the germline V gene are SGDLS and YYNGEE. The CDR3 is 15 residues long. The CDR3 DNA sequence: TGTGCCAGCAGCGTCTTAATGGAGGGGGCCGGGGAGCAGTACTTC. Its translation: CASSVLMEGAGEQYF.